The 18 T cell receptor beta chains below all came from one sample that was sequenced in a study of cytomegalovirus exposure and HLA in healthy donors. The study ran its PCR with 60 Vbeta and 13 Jbeta primers. Clones were read by immunoSEQ multiplex PCR, and TCRdb kept only the in-frame ones, dropping some. Among over 200,000 clones, 82% were seen once, and the ten largest hold around 5%. The sequenced sample was PBMCs. All receptors come from a woman between 35 and 50 years old in good health and CMV-seropositive.

The chain combines TRBV7-9 with TRBJ2-1, with 7 bases matching TRBD1. Trimming at V came to 10 bases and at J to 5 bases, leaving 2 bases not matched to a gene. CDR1 SEHNR and CDR2 FQNEAQ come from the germline V gene (reference sequence). The CDR3 extends over 11 amino acids. CDR3 sequence (DNA): TGTGCCAAGGGACAGAACAATGAGCAGTTCTTC. Its protein product is CAKGQNNEQFF.

In DNA, the CDR3 is TGTGCCAGCAGATTAACCGGGACAGGGAACACCGGGGAGCTGTTTTTT. Protein: CASRLTGTGNTGELFF. V is TRBV7-9 and J is TRBJ2-2; 8 bases match TRBD1. Germline V gene data show CDR1 as SEHNR and CDR2 as FQNEAQ (reference sequence). The CDR3 contains 16 residues. Trimming took 6 bases from V and 1 from J; bases not matched to a gene: 7.

This chain links TRBV30 with TRBJ1-2; D is perhaps TRBD1 (6 bases). This CDR3 comprises 13 residues. V was pared by 3 bases and J by 7 bases, with 15 bases between. Per germline, CDR1 GTSNPN and CDR2 SVGIG (reference sequence). This CDR3 is CAWSPSGAGGYTF. CDR3 sequence (DNA): TGTGCCTGGAGCCCCTCAGGGGCCGGTGGCTACACCTTC.

The rearrangement joins TRBV25-1 to TRBJ1-2; TRBD1 is a possible D gene (5 bases). The CDR3 covers 13 residues. Germline V gene sequence: CDR1 MGHDK, CDR2 SYGVNS. V was shortened by 8 bases and J by 3 bases, with 13 bases between the two germline ends. CDR3 sequence (DNA): TGTGCCAGCCGTCAAGGGACTTACTATGGCTACACCTTC. This gives the protein CASRQGTYYGYTF.

A few counts support this clone. A read error may produce the germline difference seen at one junction end. This rearrangement joins TRBV7-2 to TRBJ2-6; 9 nucleotides line up with TRBD1. This CDR3 region has 13 residues. Germline lookup yields CDR1 SGHTA and CDR2 FQGNSA. CDR3 in amino acids: CASSLGSGTGRQF. CDR3 nucleotide sequence: TGTGCCAGCAGCTTAGGGTCGGGGACAGGGAGGCAGTTC.

The chain recombines TRBV30 with TRBJ1-2; the match to TRBD1 covers 7 bases. With 4 bases clipped from V and 8 bases from J, the junction kept 7 bases outside the gene matches. Germline CDR1 GTSNPN, CDR2 SVGIG (reference sequence). This CDR3 has 12 amino acids. The CDR3 DNA is TGTGCCTGGATCCAGGGGGATGGGGGCTACACCTTC. It specifies CAWIQGDGGYTF.

The chain employs TRBV29-1 and TRBJ1-2, with 7 positions matching TRBD1. V shed 4 bases, J shed 5 bases, and the junction held 7 bases outside the gene matches. The CDR3 is made up of 13 amino acids. Germline CDR1 SQVTM, CDR2 ANQGSEA. This chain's CDR3 is CSVVGGQSYGYTF. The CDR3 DNA sequence: TGCAGCGTTGTTGGGGGACAGTCTTATGGCTACACCTTC.

This chain uses TRBV5-1 with TRBJ1-2, with a tentative D call TRBD1 (6 bases). The germline V and J ends were trimmed by 6 bases and 2 bases, with 14 bases remaining between them. The CDR3 extends over 14 amino acids. Germline values: CDR1 SGHRS, CDR2 YFSETQ. The CDR3 spells CASTSQGTNYGYTF. As DNA, the CDR3 is TGCGCCAGCACCTCTCAGGGGACCAACTATGGCTACACCTTC.

The chain carries TRBV6-5 and TRBJ2-7; tentative D call: TRBD2 (6 bases). CDR1 is MNHEY and CDR2 is SVGAGI in the germline V gene. The germline V and J ends were trimmed by 6 bases and 9 bases, with 18 bases remaining between them. CDR3 length: 13 residues. This CDR3 reads CASRGGDSWGQYF. The CDR3 nucleotides are TGTGCCAGCAGGGGTGGGGACTCCTGGGGGCAGTACTTC.

Only one count was recorded for this clone. This chain joins TRBV30 and TRBJ2-2, with TRBD2 as a possible D gene (5 bases). V gave up 5 bases and J gave up 4 bases, with 11 bases separating them. CDR1 and CDR2 (germline): GTSNPN, SVGIG (reference sequence). This CDR3 comprises 13 residues. This chain's CDR3 is CAWAPGSTGELFF. The DNA for the CDR3 is TGTGCCTGGGCCCCGGGGTCCACCGGGGAGCTGTTTTTT.

This chain connects TRBV2 to TRBJ2-3; D ambiguous. Germline-derived CDR1 and CDR2 are SNHLY and FYNNEI. This CDR3 spans 13 amino acids. V was shortened by 9 bases and J by 0 bases, with 10 bases between the two germline ends. CDR3 region: CASNRESTDTQYF. Written as DNA, the CDR3 is TGTGCCAGTAACCGAGAGAGCACAGATACGCAGTATTTT.

The J gene is TRBJ2-3, the V gene TRBV7-2; 9 bases line up with TRBD2. The germline V gene has CDR1 SGHTA and CDR2 FQGNSA. With V trimmed by 3 bases and J by 0 bases, 7 bases remained unmatched. The CDR3 is 17 amino acids. The CDR3 DNA reads TGTGCCAGCAGCTTCCAACTAGCGGGCCTAAGCACAGATACGCAGTATTTT. Translating it yields CASSFQLAGLSTDTQYF.

V usage is TRBV19 and J usage is TRBJ1-1; 10 nucleotides line up with TRBD1. Germline loops: CDR1 LNHDA, CDR2 SQIVND (reference sequence). The CDR3 spans 16 residues. Trimming cost V 7 bases and J 2 bases; bases outside gene matches: 10. CDR3 in amino acids: CASTPGTGVLNTEAFF. In DNA form, the CDR3 reads TGTGCCAGTACCCCTGGGACAGGGGTTCTCAACACTGAAGCTTTCTTT.

The V and J genes are TRBV27 and TRBJ1-5; D is possibly TRBD1 (5 bases). There are 13 residues in the CDR3. Per the germline V gene, CDR1 is MNHEY and CDR2 is SMNVEV (reference sequence). V gave up 6 bases and J gave up 5 bases, with 11 bases separating them. The CDR3 nucleotides are TGTGCCAGCAGCTGGGCGACAGATCAGCCCCAGCATTTT. It specifies CASSWATDQPQHF.

The J gene is TRBJ2-1, the V gene TRBV4-3; maybe TRBD2 (5 bases). This CDR3 contains 13 residues. Germline-derived CDR1 and CDR2 are LGHNA and YSLEER. For the CDR3, the DNA is TGCTCCATGGCGGGCTTCTGCTACAATGAGCAGTTCTTC. Translation: CSMAGFCYNEQFF.

The chain employs TRBV6-6 and TRBJ1-5; D might be TRBD1 (6 bases). V was cut by 6 bases and J by 5 bases, with 14 bases left in between. The CDR3 is 14 residues long. CDR1 and CDR2 (germline): MNHNY, SVGAGI (reference sequence). DNA for the CDR3: TGTGCCAGCAGGAAACAGGGCGTCGATCAGCCCCAGCATTTT. It encodes CASRKQGVDQPQHF.

The CDR3 bases are TGTGCCAGCAGTCCGATGACAGGTCAAGAGACCCAGTACTTC. This sequence encodes CASSPMTGQETQYF. V gene TRBV2 combines with J gene TRBJ2-5; TRBD1 might be the D (6 bases). Trimming cost V 5 bases and J 2 bases, with 12 bases left between them. Per germline, CDR1 SNHLY and CDR2 FYNNEI. CDR3 length equals 14 residues.

This rearrangement joins TRBV7-8 to TRBJ1-5; maybe TRBD1 (5 bases). The V and J ends lost 1 base and 4 bases respectively, with 8 bases between them. CDR1 and CDR2 (germline): SGHVS, FQNEAQ. The CDR3 spans 14 residues. The DNA of the CDR3 is TGTGCCAGCAGCTTAGGGGGGGGGAATCAGCCCCAGCATTTT. Its protein is CASSLGGGNQPQHF.